The sequence of this T cell receptor beta chain was determined in a study of Tregs in tolerant kidney transplant recipients (dated by TCRdb to between 2018 and 2020). A note on the overall study: The study applied TCRbeta sequencing to find donor-specific regulatory T cells before combined kidney and bone marrow transplantation and then followed those same cells after transplant.

On this clone itself: Its antigen remains unidentified. Nothing much larger sits one base from this clone, and base qualities are not available.

The CDR3 runs 13 residues from the cysteine to the phenylalanine. Here the CDR3 DNA is all that survives: 39 bases in frame from base 1. Relative to germline, V is 1 base shorter and J is 10 bases shorter, with 13 bases between their ends. For CDR1 and CDR2, the germline V gene (reference sequence) lists LNHNV and YYDKDF. For TCRbeta CDR3 sequencing, genomic DNA from the sorted cells was extracted using the QIAGEN DNeasy Blood and Tissue Kit. High-throughput TCRbeta CDR3 sequencing, which included PCR amplification with bias correction and internal controls, was done commercially through immunoSEQ. From the authors' description of their analysis: Unique productive TCRbeta sequences were defined by CDR3 nucleotide sequence when primers matched and otherwise by CDR3 amino acid sequence together with Vbeta and Jbeta genes. Sorting error was corrected by removing sequences shared between sorted populations at a frequency ratio of 2:1 or less, and the remaining shared sequences were assigned to the higher population. Donor-reactive sequences were defined as at least 5-fold expanded in CFSE-low cells versus unstimulated cells, with frequency of at least 0.01% in CFSE-low cells. Repertoire divergence was quantified by Jensen-Shannon divergence calculated from the top 100 TCRbeta sequences ranked by frequency. When a sample had multiple sequencing runs, each run was corrected for sorting error separately and the runs were then pooled. TCRdb obtained this table from immuneACCESS and retained in-frame rearrangements with V and J assigned. These tables miss some clones; where compared with another copy, unresolved V genes account for less than half of the shortfall, and the remainder is unexplained. V, J and clone size derive from that table, while D and trimming were established from the DNA sequence. Within this sample are 100,000 or so clones, with approximately 93% of them counted one time only. The ten biggest clones cover around 1.6% of the sample.

General conclusions and limits of the study: PCR primers changed over time for some patients, so nucleotide-level comparison across those patients' samples was not possible. Because the study included only a small number of patients, the results must be confirmed in larger populations and under other immunosuppression protocols. Donor-specific Treg expansion exceeded global Treg expansion in tolerant patients, suggesting antigen-driven rather than nonspecific expansion. Biological reproducibility was not directly assessed, although technical replication error appeared to be minimal. Expanding Tregs with activated donor B cells appeared to identify the most biologically relevant and donor-specific TCRbeta repertoire.

The transplants used related donors along with nonmyeloablative bone marrow transplantation, and in the human trials mixed chimerism was transient. Unstimulated Tregs (CD4+CD25+CD127-), CD4+ non-Tregs (CD4+CD25-), CD4 and CD8 cells were FACS-sorted from thawed PBMCs. Patients were 4 combined kidney and bone marrow transplant recipients from the ITN036ST trial, and only these trial subjects had samples available. Healthy control blood was processed to PBMCs with a Ficoll density gradient and then cryopreserved, whereas patient PBMCs were collected both before and after transplant. The chain uses TRBV15 and TRBJ2-5; TRBD1 is perhaps the D gene, given 5 matching bases. The TCR sequence derives from a human patient who received a combined kidney and bone marrow transplant. After a transplant, some T cells may be the graft donor's own cells. The source was CD4+ T cells from blood (PBMCs), collected 12 months after the transplant. Here the CDR3 is given as CATSRGRNRFQYF. The nucleotides are TGTGCCACCAGCAGAGGGCGAAACAGGTTCCAGTACTTC.